Listed below are T cell receptor beta chains from one sample, sequenced in a study of regulatory T cells in long-lasting Graves disease. One entry per CDR3 protein results from TCRdb running MiXCR on the multiplex PCR reads. The table includes more than 650,000 distinct CDR3 sequences, 25% to 30% detected once. Source: peripheral blood mononuclear cells (PBMCs), taken when the disease was refractory, from a patient treated with antithyroid drugs. All receptors come from a female donor with Graves disease. Each CDR3 is given with its conserved first and last residue. Fields, in order: V gene, CDR3 length, clone size, J gene, D gene, CDR3 protein, CDR3 DNA. A D gene is named only where the DNA matches it firmly. The size of a clone is reported for some rows only, either as once, few or many, or as a class for expanded clones.

>TRBV19|14|NA|TRBJ1-2|TRBD1
CASSIRQGNYGYTF
TGTGCCAGTAGTATACGACAGGGGAACTATGGCTACACCTTC
>TRBV30|15|few|TRBJ2-7|TRBD2
CAWSSSAGGVYEQYF
TGTGCCTGGAGTAGTAGCGCGGGAGGGGTTTACGAGCAGTACTTC
>TRBV12-3/TRBV12-4|15|many|TRBJ2-2|TRBD2
CASSFLGGGTGELFF
TGTGCCAGCAGTTTCCTTGGGGGGGGCACCGGGGAGCTGTTTTTT
>TRBV28|15|many|TRBJ2-7|NA
CASNPSGIKYHEQYF
TGTGCCAGCAATCCATCGGGGATCAAGTATCACGAGCAGTACTTC
>TRBV29-1|21|once|TRBJ2-7|TRBD2
CSVLVRNLGSSGRAGAYEQYF
TGCAGCGTCCTCGTTAGGAACCTCGGGTCTAGCGGGAGGGCCGGCGCCTACGAGCAGTACTTC
>TRBV20-1|15|few|TRBJ1-5|NA
CSARRGATGDQPQHF
TGCAGTGCCAGACGTGGGGCTACCGGGGATCAGCCCCAGCATTTT
>TRBV29-1|14|few|TRBJ2-3|TRBD2
CSVDPSGRADTQYF
TGCAGCGTTGATCCTAGCGGGAGGGCAGATACGCAGTATTTT
>TRBV6-4|18|few|TRBJ1-1|NA
CASSDSLPRGQLNTEAFF
TGTGCCAGCAGTGACTCCCTACCCCGAGGACAATTGAACACTGAAGCTTTCTTT
>TRBV24-1|14|NA|TRBJ2-1|NA
CATSLVLRAHEQFF
NA
>TRBV9|14|NA|TRBJ2-7|TRBD1
CASSAGQRPYEQYF
TGTGCCAGCAGCGCGGGACAGCGACCTTACGAGCAGTACTTC
>TRBV12-3/TRBV12-4|15|many|TRBJ2-7|NA
CASNPTRDGNYEQYF
TGTGCCAGCAACCCTACAAGGGACGGAAACTACGAGCAGTACTTC
>TRBV28|12|few|TRBJ1-2|NA
CASSPPGFGYTF
TGTGCCAGCAGTCCTCCAGGGTTCGGCTACACCTTC
>TRBV6-2/TRBV6-3|17|NA|TRBJ2-3|TRBD2
CASSEGSRGGSTDTQYF
TGTGCCAGCAGTGAAGGATCTCGGGGAGGGAGCACAGATACGCAGTATTTT
>TRBV6-1|14|NA|TRBJ1-6|NA
CASSETTGHSPLHF
TGTGCCAGCAGTGAGACCACAGGCCATTCACCCCTCCACTTT
>TRBV6-2/TRBV6-3|14|few|TRBJ1-1|NA
CASSYSKGNTEAFF
TGTGCCAGCAGTTACTCGAAGGGGAACACTGAAGCTTTCTTT
>TRBV30|14|NA|TRBJ2-7|NA
CAWTLPRGQHEQYF
TGTGCCTGGACCCTCCCCAGGGGCCAACACGAGCAGTACTTC
>TRBV14|15|NA|TRBJ1-1|NA
CASSVESQALTEAFF
TGTGCCAGCAGCGTAGAATCCCAAGCCCTCACTGAAGCTTTCTTT
>TRBV5-1|14|NA|TRBJ2-4|NA
CASSPGQGVDIQYF
TGCGCCAGCAGCCCGGGGCAGGGAGTCGACATTCAGTACTTC
>TRBV27|14|few|TRBJ1-2|NA
CASSPFGGFDGYTF
TGTGCCAGCAGTCCCTTCGGGGGTTTTGATGGCTACACCTTC
>TRBV4-1|17|NA|TRBJ1-4|NA
CASSQVESTGLNEKLFF
TGCGCCAGCAGCCAAGTCGAATCGACAGGACTTAATGAAAAACTGTTTTTT
>TRBV6-1|13|NA|TRBJ1-4|NA
CASSNGQYEKLFF
TGTGCCAGCAGCAACGGACAGTATGAAAAACTGTTTTTT
>TRBV7-9|16|NA|TRBJ1-1|NA
CASRSGTPQIHTEAFF
TGTGCCAGCAGGTCCGGGACCCCCCAGATCCACACTGAAGCTTTCTTT
>TRBV29-1|14|few|TRBJ1-4|NA
CSATSMGTNEKLFF
TGCAGCGCCACTTCAATGGGAACTAATGAAAAACTGTTTTTT
>TRBV19|15|NA|TRBJ2-4|TRBD1
CASSGQGVDENIQYF
TGTGCCAGTTCAGGACAGGGGGTGGACGAAAACATTCAGTACTTC
>TRBV7-2|15|many|TRBJ1-5|NA
CASSLAQGMGQPQHF
TGTGCCAGCAGCTTAGCACAGGGTATGGGGCAGCCCCAGCATTTT
>TRBV10-1|13|once|TRBJ2-5|NA
CASSDQGFQTQYF
TGCGCCAGCAGTGACCAGGGGTTTCAGACCCAGTACTTC
>TRBV19|13|NA|TRBJ2-1|NA
CASSIRGYNEQFF
TGTGCCAGTAGTATACGGGGGTACAATGAGCAGTTCTTC
>TRBV29-1|13|few|TRBJ2-7|NA
CSASGGTDYEQYF
TGCAGCGCGTCTGGCGGGACGGACTACGAGCAGTACTTC
>TRBV11-2|13|many|TRBJ2-4|NA
CASSLAEDGIQYF
TGTGCCAGCAGCTTAGCAGAGGACGGCATTCAGTACTTC
>TRBV4-1|16|NA|TRBJ1-4|TRBD1
CASSQPWGGTGEKLFF
TGCGCCAGCAGCCAACCGTGGGGAGGGACAGGTGAAAAACTGTTTTTT
>TRBV28|18|few|TRBJ2-6|TRBD1
CASSEGDRVIGGANVLTF
TGTGCCAGCAGTGAAGGTGACAGGGTGATAGGTGGGGCCAACGTCCTGACTTTC
>TRBV9|14|NA|TRBJ1-2|NA
CACSVGALDYGYTF
TGTGCCTGCAGCGTAGGGGCGTTGGACTATGGCTACACCTTC
>TRBV11-2|17|NA|TRBJ2-7|TRBD2
CASSLRPQAGASYEQYF
TGTGCCAGCAGCTTACGACCTCAAGCGGGAGCCTCCTACGAGCAGTACTTC
>TRBV11-2|15|many|TRBJ2-7|TRBD2
CASSPGLAGENEQYF
TGTGCCAGCAGCCCTGGACTAGCGGGAGAGAACGAGCAGTACTTC
>TRBV30|14|few|TRBJ2-1|TRBD2
CAWGLGTSGNEQFF
TGTGCCTGGGGTCTCGGGACTAGCGGAAATGAGCAGTTCTTC
>TRBV7-7|15|NA|TRBJ1-3|NA
CASSLTSSSGNTIYF
TGTGCCAGCAGCCTTACCTCGAGCTCTGGAAACACCATATATTTT
>TRBV6-1|13|few|TRBJ1-5|NA
CASSGTVGQPQHF
TGTGCCAGCAGTGGGACAGTCGGTCAGCCCCAGCATTTT
>TRBV6-5|13|NA|TRBJ1-2|NA
CASSYTGAGGYTF
TGTGCCAGCAGTTACACGGGGGCGGGTGGCTACACCTTC
>TRBV6-1|17|NA|TRBJ1-5|TRBD1
CASNPGQGMGGNQPQHF
TGTGCCAGCAACCCGGGACAGGGAATGGGTGGGAATCAGCCCCAGCATTTT
>TRBV9|15|NA|TRBJ2-7|TRBD1
CASSATGSLVYEQYF
TGTGCCAGCAGCGCGACAGGGTCATTGGTCTACGAGCAGTACTTC
>TRBV19|13|NA|TRBJ1-5|NA
CASSMRGSQPQHF
TGTGCCAGTAGTATGCGGGGGAGTCAGCCCCAGCATTTT
>TRBV29-1|11|many|TRBJ1-1|TRBD1
CSAGTGEGAFF
TGCAGCGCTGGGACAGGGGAAGGAGCTTTCTTT
>TRBV27|16|NA|TRBJ2-7|TRBD1
CASSLRVGQGTSEQYF
TGTGCCAGCAGTTTAAGAGTTGGACAGGGAACCTCCGAGCAGTACTTC
>TRBV3-1|16|NA|TRBJ1-2|TRBD1
CASSQDQGQGVSGYTF
TGTGCCAGCAGCCAAGATCAGGGACAGGGAGTCAGTGGCTACACCTTC
>TRBV6-1|14|NA|TRBJ2-5|NA
CASQLFSGLETQYF
TGTGCCTCCCAACTTTTTTCGGGACTAGAGACCCAGTACTTC
>TRBV29-1|14|NA|TRBJ1-1|TRBD1
CSAIRTQGGTEAFF
TGCAGCGCTATCCGAACACAGGGGGGGACTGAAGCTTTCTTT
>TRBV18|13|NA|TRBJ1-4|NA
CASSPVLGEKLFF
TGTGCCAGCTCTCCGGTTTTAGGGGAAAAACTGTTTTTT
>TRBV28|16|few|TRBJ2-7|NA
CASSLNSRRLIHEQYF
TGTGCCAGCAGTTTAAACTCGCGGCGTCTTATCCACGAGCAGTACTTC
>TRBV3-1|12|NA|TRBJ1-2|TRBD1
CASSQGQGSYDF
TGTGCCAGCAGCCAGGGACAGGGCAGCTACGACTTC
>TRBV6-5|16|NA|TRBJ1-3|NA
CASSYRAPISGNTIYF
TGTGCCAGCAGTTATAGGGCGCCGATTTCTGGAAACACCATATATTTT
>TRBV2|14|many|TRBJ1-2|NA
CASNPRVPGYGYTF
TGTGCCAGCAATCCCAGGGTTCCGGGCTATGGCTACACCTTC
>TRBV28|14|NA|TRBJ1-1|NA
CASTPGQGITEAFF
TGTGCCAGCACCCCGGGGCAGGGGATAACTGAAGCTTTCTTT
>TRBV12-3/TRBV12-4|13|NA|TRBJ2-7|TRBD2
CASKTGGTYEQYF
TGTGCCAGCAAGACGGGAGGGACCTACGAGCAGTACTTC
>TRBV2|12|few|TRBJ2-5|NA
CASLRGGETQYF
TGTGCCAGCCTCCGGGGTGGAGAGACCCAGTACTTC
>TRBV28|13|many|TRBJ1-1|NA
CASARRLNTEAFF
TGTGCCAGCGCACGCCGGTTGAACACTGAAGCTTTCTTT
>TRBV6-1|13|NA|TRBJ1-2|NA
CASSRLGSVGYTF
TGTGCCAGCAGTCGGCTCGGGAGTGTGGGCTACACCTTC
>TRBV7-2|17|few|TRBJ1-5|NA
CASSTRGLGLRNQPQHF
TGTGCCAGCAGCACCCGTGGCTTGGGGCTACGCAATCAGCCCCAGCATTTT